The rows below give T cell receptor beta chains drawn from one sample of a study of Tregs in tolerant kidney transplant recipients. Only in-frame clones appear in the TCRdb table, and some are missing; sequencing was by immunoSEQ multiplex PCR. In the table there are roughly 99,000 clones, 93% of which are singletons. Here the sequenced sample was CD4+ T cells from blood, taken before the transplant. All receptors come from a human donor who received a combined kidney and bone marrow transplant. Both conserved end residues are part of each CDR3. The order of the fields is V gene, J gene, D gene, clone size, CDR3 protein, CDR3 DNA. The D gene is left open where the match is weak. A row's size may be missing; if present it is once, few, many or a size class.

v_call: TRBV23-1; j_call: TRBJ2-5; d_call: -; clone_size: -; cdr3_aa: CASSQSAYEETQYF; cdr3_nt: TGCGCCAGCAGTCAATCTGCGTATGAAGAGACCCAGTACTTC
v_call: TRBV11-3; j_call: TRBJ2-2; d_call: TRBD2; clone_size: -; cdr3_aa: CASSRTSLNTGELFF; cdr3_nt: TGTGCCAGCAGCCGGACTAGCTTGAACACCGGGGAGCTGTTTTTT
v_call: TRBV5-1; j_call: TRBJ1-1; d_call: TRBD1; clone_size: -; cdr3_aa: CASSFRGVGTEAFF; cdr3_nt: TGCGCCAGCAGCTTCAGGGGGGTGGGCACTGAAGCTTTCTTT
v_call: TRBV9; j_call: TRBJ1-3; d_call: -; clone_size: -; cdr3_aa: CASSVSVGNTIYF; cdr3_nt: TGTGCCAGCAGCGTATCAGTAGGAAACACCATATATTTT
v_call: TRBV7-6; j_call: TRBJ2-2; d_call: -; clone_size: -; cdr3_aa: CASSLRTGELFF; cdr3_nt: TGTGCCAGCAGCCTCAGGACCGGGGAGCTGTTTTTT
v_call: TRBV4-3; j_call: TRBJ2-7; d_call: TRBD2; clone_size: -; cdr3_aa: CASSRGLAGGIWEQYF; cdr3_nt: TGCGCCAGCAGCCGAGGACTAGCGGGGGGAATATGGGAGCAGTACTTC
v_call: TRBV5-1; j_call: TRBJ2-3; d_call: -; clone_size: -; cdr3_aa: CASSLGVGGSFSDTQYF; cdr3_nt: TGCGCCAGCAGCTTGGGGGTTGGAGGGTCGTTTTCAGATACGCAGTATTTT
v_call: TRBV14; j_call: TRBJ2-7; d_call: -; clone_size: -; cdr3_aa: CASSQAYEQYF; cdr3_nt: TGTGCCAGCAGCCAAGCGTACGAGCAGTACTTC
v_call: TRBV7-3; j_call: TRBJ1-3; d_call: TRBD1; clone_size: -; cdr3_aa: CASSLTGGAGNTIYF; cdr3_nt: TGTGCCAGCAGCCTAACAGGGGGCGCGGGAAACACCATATATTTT
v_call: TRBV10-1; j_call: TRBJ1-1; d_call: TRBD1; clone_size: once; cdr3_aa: CATTPLMTGGYTEAFF; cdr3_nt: TGCGCCACTACTCCGTTGATGACAGGGGGCTATACTGAAGCTTTCTTT
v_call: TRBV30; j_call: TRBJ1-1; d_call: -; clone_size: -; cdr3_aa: CAWSGHTEAFF; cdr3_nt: TGTGCCTGGAGTGGGCACACTGAAGCTTTCTTT
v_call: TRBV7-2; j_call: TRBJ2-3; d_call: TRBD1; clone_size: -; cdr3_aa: CASSIRDRGQRDTQYF; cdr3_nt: TGTGCCAGCAGCATAAGGGACAGGGGGCAAAGGGATACGCAGTATTTT
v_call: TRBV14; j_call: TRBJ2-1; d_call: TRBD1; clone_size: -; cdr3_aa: CASKVTGGPNEQFF; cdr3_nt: TGTGCCAGCAAGGTGACAGGGGGACCCAATGAGCAGTTCTTC
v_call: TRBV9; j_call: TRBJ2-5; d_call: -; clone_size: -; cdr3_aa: CASSPRGTIQETQYF; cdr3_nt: TGTGCCAGCAGCCCTAGGGGGACCATCCAAGAGACCCAGTACTTC
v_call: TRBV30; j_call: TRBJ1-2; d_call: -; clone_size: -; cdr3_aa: CARLLREVSGYTF; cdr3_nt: TGTGCCCGGTTATTGAGAGAGGTATCTGGCTACACCTTC
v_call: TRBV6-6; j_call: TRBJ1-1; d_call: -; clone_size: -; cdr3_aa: CASRRGGVNTEAFF; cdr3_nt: TGTGCCAGCAGGCGGGGTGGGGTGAACACTGAAGCTTTCTTT
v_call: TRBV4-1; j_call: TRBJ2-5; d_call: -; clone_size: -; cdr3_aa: CASSQLGGETQYF; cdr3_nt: TGCGCCAGCAGCCAATTAGGGGGAGAGACCCAGTACTTC
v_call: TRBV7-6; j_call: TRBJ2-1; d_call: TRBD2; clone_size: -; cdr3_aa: CASSLGLAGGGEQFF; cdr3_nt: TGTGCCAGCAGCCTCGGGCTAGCGGGAGGGGGTGAGCAGTTCTTC
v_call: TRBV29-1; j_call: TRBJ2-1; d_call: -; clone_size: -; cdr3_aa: CSQQGRYNEQFF; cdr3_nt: TGCAGCCAACAGGGAAGGTACAATGAGCAGTTCTTC
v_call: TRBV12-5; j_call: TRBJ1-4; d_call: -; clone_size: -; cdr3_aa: CASPDSKNEKLFF; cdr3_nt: TGTGCTAGTCCCGACAGCAAGAATGAAAAACTGTTTTTT
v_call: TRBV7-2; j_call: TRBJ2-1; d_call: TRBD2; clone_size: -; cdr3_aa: CASSPSGRALGEQFF; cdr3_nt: TGTGCCAGCAGCCCTAGCGGGAGGGCCTTAGGTGAGCAGTTCTTC
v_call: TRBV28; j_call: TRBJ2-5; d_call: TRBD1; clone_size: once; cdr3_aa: CASRTASGQGGETQYF; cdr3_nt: TGTGCCAGCAGGACAGCTTCGGGACAGGGTGGAGAGACCCAGTACTTC
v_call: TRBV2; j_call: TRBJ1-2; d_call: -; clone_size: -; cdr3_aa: CASSYPGGVANYGYTF; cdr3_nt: TGTGCCAGCAGCTATCCAGGAGGGGTTGCTAACTATGGCTACACCTTC
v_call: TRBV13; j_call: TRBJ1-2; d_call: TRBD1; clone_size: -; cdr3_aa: CASSLGLDRTNYGYTF; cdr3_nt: TGTGCCAGCAGCTTAGGGTTGGACAGGACTAACTATGGCTACACCTTC
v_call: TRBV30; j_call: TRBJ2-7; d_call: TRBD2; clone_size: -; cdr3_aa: CAWRPLSGRAGEQYF; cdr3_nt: TGTGCCTGGAGGCCCCTTAGCGGGAGGGCCGGGGAGCAGTACTTC
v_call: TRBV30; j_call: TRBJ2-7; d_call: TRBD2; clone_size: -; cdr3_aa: CAWSGGLADYEQYF; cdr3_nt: TGTGCCTGGAGTGGGGGACTAGCGGACTACGAGCAGTACTTC